The 16 T cell receptor beta chains given below trace back to one sample, sequenced in a study of blood T cell repertoires in COVID-19. The data were produced by immunoSEQ multiplex PCR, yet TCRdb's version contains in-frame clones alone and is incomplete. The sample includes some 45,000 clones, 83% of them seen just once. Sequencing was carried out using peripheral blood. All receptors derive from an elderly man in a cohort sampled during active COVID-19.

This chain joins TRBV11-2 and TRBJ2-7; no definite D call. The V gene's germline CDR1 is SGHAT and CDR2 FQNNGV. The CDR3 sequence is 12 residues long. V lost 4 bases, J lost 7 bases, and 11 bases lay in between. CDR3 nucleotide sequence: TGTGCCAGCAGCTCCTGGGCTACTGAGCAGTACTTC. This sequence encodes CASSSWATEQYF. Together with reference TRBV11-2 and TRBJ2-7, the CDR3 gives the full variable domain: EAGVAQSPRYKIIEKRQSVAFWCNPISGHATLYWYQQILGQGPKLLIQFQNNGVVDDSQLPKDRFSAERLKGVDSTLKIQPAKLEDSAVYLCASSSWATEQYFGPGTRLTVT.

The chain recombines TRBV28 with TRBJ2-7; 7 bases align to TRBD1. The CDR3 spans 16 residues. The V and J ends lost 2 bases and 0 bases, in that order; junction bases with no gene match: 7. Germline V lookup: CDR1 MDHEN, CDR2 SYDVKM. Here the CDR3 reads CASSLLSGQNSYEQYF. The CDR3 coding sequence is TGTGCCAGCAGTTTACTCTCGGGACAGAACTCCTACGAGCAGTACTTC.

CDR3 in DNA: TGTGCCAGCAGCTTAGGACAGGCGGCAGATACGCAGTATTTT. This sequence encodes CASSLGQAADTQYF. The chain uses TRBV3-1 (or the pseudogene TRBV3-2) and TRBJ2-3; TRBD1 aligns across 7 bases. The CDR3 sequence is 14 residues long. CDR1 LGHDT and CDR2 YNNKEL come from the germline V gene (reference sequence). Unmatched junction bases numbered 6, after V lost 5 bases and J lost 4 bases.

The genes are TRBV30 and TRBJ1-5, with D unresolved. Germline CDR1 GTSNPN, CDR2 SVGIG (reference sequence). The CDR3 runs to 15 residues. V was cut by 4 bases and J by 4 bases, with 17 bases left in between. The CDR3 loop reads CAWTVGGSGNQPQHF. CDR3 nucleotide sequence: TGTGCCTGGACCGTGGGCGGGAGCGGGAATCAGCCCCAGCATTTT.

This chain connects TRBV11-3 to TRBJ2-7; 10 positions match TRBD1. Trimming removed 4 bases from V and 3 bases from J; junction bases left unmatched: 6. The CDR3 is 15 amino acids. Germline V gene sequence: CDR1 SGHNT, CDR2 YENEEA. The CDR3 sequence is CASSSGQGGGYEQYF. The CDR3 DNA is TGTGCCAGCAGCTCTGGACAGGGGGGAGGCTACGAGCAGTACTTC.

The chain employs TRBV7-6 and TRBJ2-5, with unresolved D. This CDR3 is built from 13 residues. Germline V lookup: CDR1 SGHVS, CDR2 FNYEAQ. Trimming removed 2 bases at V and 5 bases at J, with 9 bases between. The CDR3 here is CASSLSIRETQYF. The CDR3, as DNA: TGTGCCAGCAGCTTATCCATCCGGGAGACCCAGTACTTC.

The V gene is TRBV18, the J gene TRBJ2-1, with TRBD1 matching 9 bases. J gave up 6 bases and V 0 bases, and 3 bases lay outside the gene matches. Germline CDR1 and CDR2: KGHSH and LQKENI. CDR3 length equals 15 residues. This CDR3 is CASSPPGQGGNEQFF. The DNA for the CDR3 is TGTGCCAGCTCACCACCGGGACAGGGCGGCAATGAGCAGTTCTTC.

The chain is built from TRBV5-4 and TRBJ2-5, with D maybe TRBD2 (5 bases). Trimming shortened V by 1 base and J by 5 bases, and 12 bases separated the two germline ends. The CDR3 runs 14 residues. The germline gives CDR1 SGHNT, CDR2 YYREEE (reference sequence). CDR3 residues: CASSLPGGRETQYF. DNA of the CDR3: TGTGCCAGCAGCTTGCCGGGCGGGCGGGAGACCCAGTACTTC.

The V and J genes are TRBV5-4 and TRBJ1-1; D is perhaps TRBD1 (5 bases). V was clipped by 0 bases and J by 5 bases, with 11 bases between them. The germline gives CDR1 SGHNT, CDR2 YYREEE (reference sequence). The CDR3 is 14 amino acids. The DNA of the CDR3 is TGTGCCAGCAGCTTGGCAGGGAAGAGGACTGAAGCTTTCTTT. The encoded protein is CASSLAGKRTEAFF.

This clone showed up just once. The V gene is TRBV7-8, the J gene TRBJ2-3; TRBD2 matches at 10 bases. Germline values: CDR1 SGHVS, CDR2 FQNEAQ. The CDR3 sequence is 13 residues long. V lost 4 bases to trimming and J lost 8 bases; unmatched junction nucleotides: 3. CDR3 coding DNA: TGTGCCAGCAGCTCCCTAGCGGGGGCTACGCAGTATTTT. This gives the protein CASSSLAGATQYF.

The table lists this clone with a few counts. V gene TRBV30 combines with J gene TRBJ2-7; tentatively, D is TRBD2 (5 bases). CDR3 length equals 13 residues. The V gene lost 3 bases and the J gene lost 2 bases, with 11 bases spanning the gap. Germline values: CDR1 GTSNPN, CDR2 SVGIG (reference sequence). The CDR3 nucleotides read TGTGCCTGGAGATTGGCGGGTGCCTACGAGCAGTACTTC. It specifies CAWRLAGAYEQYF.

J is TRBJ1-1 and V is TRBV12-3 or TRBV12-4; maybe TRBD1 (5 bases). The CDR3 has 13 residues. Trimming removed 3 bases at V and 5 bases at J, with 10 bases between. The DNA for the CDR3 is TGTGCCAGCAGTTTGGGGGGAAGTACTGAAGCTTTCTTT. The encoded protein is CASSLGGSTEAFF.

This clone has only a few counts. The gene calls are TRBV28 and TRBJ1-1; TRBD1 agrees at 7 bases. The CDR3 has 13 amino acids. V shed 2 bases and J 6 bases; nucleotides not matched to a gene: 3. Germline V gene sequence: CDR1 MDHEN, CDR2 SYDVKM. The CDR3 region has the DNA TGTGCCAGCAGTTTAAACAGGGGTGCTGAAGCTTTCTTT. Its protein is CASSLNRGAEAFF.

The V and J genes are TRBV9 and TRBJ2-1; D is possibly TRBD2 (6 bases). The CDR3 is 14 residues long. V was shortened by 0 bases and J by 2 bases, with 6 bases between the two germline ends. Germline lookup yields CDR1 SGDLS and CDR2 YYNGEE. Here the CDR3 reads CASSVGGAYNEQFF. In DNA form, the CDR3 reads TGTGCCAGCAGCGTAGGGGGGGCCTACAATGAGCAGTTCTTC.

The genes are TRBV5-4 and TRBJ1-2; the match to TRBD1 covers 7 bases. The J segment lost 2 bases and the V segment lost 1 base, leaving 2 bases of the junction unmatched. CDR1 and CDR2 from the germline V gene are SGHNT and YYREEE (reference sequence). CDR3 length equals 14 residues. The chain's CDR3 is CASSLNRGNYGYTF. The CDR3 nucleotides read TGTGCCAGCAGCTTGAACAGGGGAAACTATGGCTACACCTTC.

This chain links TRBV2 with TRBJ2-1; 7 nucleotides agree with TRBD2. Unmatched junction bases numbered 13, after V lost 6 bases and J lost 5 bases. The CDR3 covers 16 residues. Germline CDR1 SNHLY, CDR2 FYNNEI. CDR3 region: CASSYLLAETDNEQFF. The CDR3 region has the DNA TGTGCCAGCAGCTACCTTCTAGCGGAGACAGACAATGAGCAGTTCTTC.